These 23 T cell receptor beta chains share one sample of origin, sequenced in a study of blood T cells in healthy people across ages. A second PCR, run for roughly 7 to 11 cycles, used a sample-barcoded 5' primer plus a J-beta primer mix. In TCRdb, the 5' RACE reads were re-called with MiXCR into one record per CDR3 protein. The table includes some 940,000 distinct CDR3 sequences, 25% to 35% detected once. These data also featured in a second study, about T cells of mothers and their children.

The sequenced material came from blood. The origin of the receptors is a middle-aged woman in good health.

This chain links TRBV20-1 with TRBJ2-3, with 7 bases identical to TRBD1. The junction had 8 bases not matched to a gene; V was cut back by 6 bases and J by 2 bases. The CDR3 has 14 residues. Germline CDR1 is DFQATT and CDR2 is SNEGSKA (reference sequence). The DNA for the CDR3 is TGCAGTGCCCTCCGGGGACAGCACACAGATACGCAGTATTTT. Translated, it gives CSALRGQHTDTQYF.

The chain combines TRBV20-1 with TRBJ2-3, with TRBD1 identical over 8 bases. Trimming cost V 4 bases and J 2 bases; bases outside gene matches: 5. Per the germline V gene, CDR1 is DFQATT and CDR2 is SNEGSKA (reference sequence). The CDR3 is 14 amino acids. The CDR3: CSANRDRITDTQYF. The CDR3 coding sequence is TGCAGTGCTAACCGGGACAGGATCACAGATACGCAGTATTTT.

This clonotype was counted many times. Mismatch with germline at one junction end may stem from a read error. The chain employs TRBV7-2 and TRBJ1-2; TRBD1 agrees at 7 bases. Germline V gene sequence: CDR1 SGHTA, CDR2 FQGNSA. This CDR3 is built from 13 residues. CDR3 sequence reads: CASSLGQEYGYTF. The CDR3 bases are TGCGCCAGCAGCCTCGGACAGGAATATGGCTACACCTTC.

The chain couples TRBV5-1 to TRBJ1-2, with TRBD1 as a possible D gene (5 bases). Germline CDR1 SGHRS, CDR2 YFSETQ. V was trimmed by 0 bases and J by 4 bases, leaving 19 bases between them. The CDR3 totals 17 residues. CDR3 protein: CASSLEKGLREPYGYTF. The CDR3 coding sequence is TGCGCCAGCAGCTTGGAAAAGGGCCTCAGGGAGCCCTATGGCTACACCTTC. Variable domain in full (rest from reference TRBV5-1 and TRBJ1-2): KAGVTQTPRYLIKTRGQQVTLSCSPISGHRSVSWYQQTPGQGLQFLFEYFSETQRNKGNFPGRFSGRQFSNSRSEMNVSTLELGDSALYLCASSLEKGLREPYGYTFGSGTRLTVV.

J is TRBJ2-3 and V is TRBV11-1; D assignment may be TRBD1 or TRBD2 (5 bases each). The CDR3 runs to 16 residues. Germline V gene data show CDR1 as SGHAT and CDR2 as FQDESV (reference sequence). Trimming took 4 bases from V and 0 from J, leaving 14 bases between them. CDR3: CASSSWGIASTDTQYF. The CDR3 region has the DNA TGTGCCAGCAGCTCTTGGGGGATTGCTAGCACAGATACGCAGTATTTT.

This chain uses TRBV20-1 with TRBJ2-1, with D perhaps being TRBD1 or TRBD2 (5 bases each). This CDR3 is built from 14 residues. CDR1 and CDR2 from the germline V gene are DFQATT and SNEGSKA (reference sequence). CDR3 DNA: TGCACCCTCTCAAGGGACGTAGGATACAATGAGCAGTTCTTC. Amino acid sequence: CTLSRDVGYNEQFF.

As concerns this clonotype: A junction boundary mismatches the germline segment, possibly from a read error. CDR3 region: CASSARWETRYF. The CDR3 nucleotides read TGTGCCAGCAGCGCTCGATGGGAGACCCGGTACTTC. The rearrangement uses TRBV7-8 and TRBJ2-5, with D possibly TRBD2 on 5 matching bases. The germline V gene encodes CDR1 SGHVS and CDR2 FQNEAQ. This CDR3 is built from 12 residues.

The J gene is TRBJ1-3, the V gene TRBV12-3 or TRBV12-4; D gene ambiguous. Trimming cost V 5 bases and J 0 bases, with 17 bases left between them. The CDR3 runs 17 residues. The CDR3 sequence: CASSPRRSYSSGNTIYF. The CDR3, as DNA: TGTGCCAGCAGTCCCAGACGGTCCTACTCCTCTGGAAACACCATATATTTT.

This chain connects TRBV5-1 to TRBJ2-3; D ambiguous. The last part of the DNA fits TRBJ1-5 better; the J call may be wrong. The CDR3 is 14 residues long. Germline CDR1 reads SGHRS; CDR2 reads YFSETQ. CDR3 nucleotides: TGCGCCAGCTGGCCCGGACTAGGCACAGATACGCAGCATTTT. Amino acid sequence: CASWPGLGTDTQHF.

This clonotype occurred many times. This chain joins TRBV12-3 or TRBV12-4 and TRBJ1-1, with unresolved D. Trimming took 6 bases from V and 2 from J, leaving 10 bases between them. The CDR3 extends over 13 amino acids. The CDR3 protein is CASSLVQNTEAFF. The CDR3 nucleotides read TGTGCCAGCAGCTTGGTACAAAACACTGAAGCTTTCTTT.

The CDR3 spells CSASSLSGGADTQYF. As DNA, the CDR3 is TGCAGTGCTAGTAGCCTCAGCGGGGGGGCAGATACGCAGTATTTT. The chain combines TRBV20-1 with TRBJ2-3; 10 bases are a match to TRBD2. This CDR3 comprises 15 residues. Trimming cost V 3 bases and J 4 bases; bases outside gene matches: 7. Germline V gene sequence: CDR1 DFQATT, CDR2 SNEGSKA (reference sequence).

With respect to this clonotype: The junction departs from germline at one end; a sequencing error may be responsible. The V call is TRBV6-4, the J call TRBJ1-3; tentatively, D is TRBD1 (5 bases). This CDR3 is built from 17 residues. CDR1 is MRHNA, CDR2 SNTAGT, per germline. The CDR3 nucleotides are TGTGCCAGCAGTGGCGGAGGGGCATCTCTCCTCTGGAAACACCATATATTT. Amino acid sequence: CASSGGGASLLWKHHIF.

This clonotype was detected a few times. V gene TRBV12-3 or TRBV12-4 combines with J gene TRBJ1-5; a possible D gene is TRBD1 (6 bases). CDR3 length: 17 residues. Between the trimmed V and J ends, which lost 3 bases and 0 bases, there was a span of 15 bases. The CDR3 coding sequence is TGTGCCAGCAGTTTGGCGGTGGACAGCACTAGCAATCAGCCCCAGCATTTT. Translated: CASSLAVDSTSNQPQHF.

The CDR3 nucleotides are TGCAACGTGGGGCCTAGCGGGGGAGGTGAGCAGTTCTTC. Encoded protein: CNVGPSGGGEQFF. This chain connects TRBV29-1 to TRBJ2-1; 10 bases fit TRBD2. CDR1 SQVTM and CDR2 ANQGSEA come from the germline V gene. This CDR3 spans 13 amino acids.

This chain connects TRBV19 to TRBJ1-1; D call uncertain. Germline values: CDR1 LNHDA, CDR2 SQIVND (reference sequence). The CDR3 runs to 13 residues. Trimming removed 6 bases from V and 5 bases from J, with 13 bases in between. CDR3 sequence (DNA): TGTGCCAGTAGCAAAAGGGCGGTTACTGAAGCTTTCTTT. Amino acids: CASSKRAVTEAFF.

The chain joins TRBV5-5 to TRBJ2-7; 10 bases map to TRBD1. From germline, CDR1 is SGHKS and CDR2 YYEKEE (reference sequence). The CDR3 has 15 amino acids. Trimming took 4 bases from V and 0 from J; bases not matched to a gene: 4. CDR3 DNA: TGTGCCAGCAGCAGGGACAGGGGCCGCTCCTACGAGCAGTACTTC. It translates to CASSRDRGRSYEQYF.

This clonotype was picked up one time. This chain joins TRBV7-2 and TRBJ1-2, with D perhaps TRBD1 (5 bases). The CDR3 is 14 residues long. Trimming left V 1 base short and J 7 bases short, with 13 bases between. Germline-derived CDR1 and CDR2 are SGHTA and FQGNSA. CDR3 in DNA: TGTGCCAGCAGCTTAGTGGGCAACGGGGGTGGCTACACCTTC. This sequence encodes CASSLVGNGGGYTF.

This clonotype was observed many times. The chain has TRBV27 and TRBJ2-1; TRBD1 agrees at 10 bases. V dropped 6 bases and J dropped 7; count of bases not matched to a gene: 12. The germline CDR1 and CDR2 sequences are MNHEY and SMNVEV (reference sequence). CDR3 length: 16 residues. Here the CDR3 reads CASRRGAGTGENEQFF. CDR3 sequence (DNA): TGTGCCAGCAGGAGGGGCGCCGGGACAGGGGAAAATGAGCAGTTCTTC.

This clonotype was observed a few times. CDR3 sequence (DNA): TGTGCCACCAGCAGAGGGAGGTTAGCGGGGGGAACTCACAGCTCCTACGAGCAGTACTTC. This translates into CATSRGRLAGGTHSSYEQYF. The gene calls are TRBV15 and TRBJ2-7; TRBD2 matches 10 bases. Germline trimming cut 1 base from V and 0 bases from J; bases unmatched to any gene: 15. This CDR3 spans 20 amino acids. Germline V gene data show CDR1 as LNHNV and CDR2 as YYDKDF (reference sequence).

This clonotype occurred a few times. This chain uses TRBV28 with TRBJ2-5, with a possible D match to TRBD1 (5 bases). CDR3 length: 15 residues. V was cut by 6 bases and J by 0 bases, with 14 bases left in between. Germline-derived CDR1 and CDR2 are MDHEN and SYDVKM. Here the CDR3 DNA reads TGTGCCAGCAGCCGAAGGCCCAGGGACCAAGAGACCCAGTACTTC. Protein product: CASSRRPRDQETQYF.

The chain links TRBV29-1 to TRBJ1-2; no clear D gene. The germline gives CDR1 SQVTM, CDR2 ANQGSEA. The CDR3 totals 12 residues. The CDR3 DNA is TGCAGTTCGACCTGGGGTAACTATGGCTACACCTTC. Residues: CSSTWGNYGYTF. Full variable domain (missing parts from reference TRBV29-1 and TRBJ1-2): SAVISQKPSRDICQRGTSLTIQCQVDSQVTMMFWYRQQPGQSLTLIATANQGSEATYESGFVIDKFPISRPNLTFSTLTVSNMSPEDSSIYLCSSTWGNYGYTFGSGTRLTVV.

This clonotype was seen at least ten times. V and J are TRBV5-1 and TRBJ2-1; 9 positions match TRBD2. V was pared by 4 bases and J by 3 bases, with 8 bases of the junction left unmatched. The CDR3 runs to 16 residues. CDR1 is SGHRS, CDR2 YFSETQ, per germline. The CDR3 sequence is CASSPVGSGGYNEQFF. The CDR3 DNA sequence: TGCGCCAGCAGCCCGGTCGGTAGCGGGGGCTACAATGAGCAGTTCTTC.

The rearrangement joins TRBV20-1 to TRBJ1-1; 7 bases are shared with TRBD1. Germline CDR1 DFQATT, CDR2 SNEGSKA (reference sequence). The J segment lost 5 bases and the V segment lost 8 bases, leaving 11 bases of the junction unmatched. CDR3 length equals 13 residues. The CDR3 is CSTGRGIWTEAFF. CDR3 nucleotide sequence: TGCAGTACCGGCAGGGGGATTTGGACTGAAGCTTTCTTT.